The rows below give T cell receptor beta chains drawn from one sample of a study of blood T cell repertoires in COVID-19. Repertoires were generated with immunoSEQ multiplex PCR, while TCRdb's copy carries only in-frame clones and drops some. The sample lists about 230,000 clones; around four fifths were seen once. Sequencing was performed on peripheral blood. These receptor sequences come from a woman aged 65 to 85 with active or convalescent COVID-19. CDR3s include the opening cysteine and the closing phenylalanine or tryptophan. The D gene is left open where the match is weak. For some rows the clone size is stated as once, few or many, or as a class when expanded; others skip it.

D gene	V gene	clone size	J gene	CDR3 DNA	CDR3 protein
-	TRBV5-4	-	TRBJ1-2	TGTGCCAGCAGCTTGGACAGGATCTATGGCTACACCTTC	CASSLDRIYGYTF
-	TRBV2	few	TRBJ1-1	TGTGCCAGCAGTGTACAGGGTTACTCTGAAGCTTTCTTT	CASSVQGYSEAFF
TRBD1	TRBV11-3	-	TRBJ2-7	TGTGCCAGCAGCTCTGGGACAGGGGCGGCCTACGAGCAGTACTTC	CASSSGTGAAYEQYF
-	TRBV18	-	TRBJ1-3	TGTGCCAGCTCGCGGGGGACCGGAGACACCATATATTTT	CASSRGTGDTIYF
-	TRBV20-1	-	TRBJ2-7	TGCAGTGCTAGTGGGCCCGGCGGGGAGGAGCAGTACTTC	CSASGPGGEEQYF
TRBD2	TRBV10-3	-	TRBJ2-1	TGTGCCATCAACCCGGGACTAGCGACCTACAATGAGCAGTTCTTC	CAINPGLATYNEQFF
-	TRBV5-8	once	TRBJ2-7	TGTGCCAGCAGCTTAACGGGCTACGAGCAGTACTTC	CASSLTGYEQYF
TRBD1	TRBV6-5	-	TRBJ2-7	TGTGCCAGCAGTTTCCGGGACAGGGGGCCTTACGAGCAGTACTTC	CASSFRDRGPYEQYF
-	TRBV6-5	few	TRBJ2-2	TGTGCCAGCACCTCAGGGTGGCAGACCGGGGAGCTGTTTTTT	CASTSGWQTGELFF
-	TRBV18	-	TRBJ2-7	TGTGCCAGCTCACCATCGGGGAACGAGCAGTACTTC	CASSPSGNEQYF
-	TRBV6-1	-	TRBJ2-2	TGTGCCAGCAGTGACCTACTACGGTACGGGGAGCTGTTTTTT	CASSDLLRYGELFF
-	TRBV5-1	-	TRBJ2-1	TGCGCCAGCAGCTTGCCCGGGGTATTCCAGTTCTTC	CASSLPGVFQFF
-	TRBV3-1/TRBV3-2	few	TRBJ1-2	TGTGCCAGCAGCCAAGTCGCGTCTGGCTACACCTTC	CASSQVASGYTF
-	TRBV5-1	few	TRBJ2-1	TGCGCCAGCAGAGGGAGCGGAGCGTACAATGAGCAGTTCTTC	CASRGSGAYNEQFF
-	TRBV3-1/TRBV3-2	-	TRBJ2-7	TGTGCCAGCAGCCAAGGGACAGCCTACGAGCAGTACTTC	CASSQGTAYEQYF
-	TRBV6-6	few	TRBJ1-1	TGTGCCAGCAGTCTGGATACAGGGATGAACGCTTTCTTT	CASSLDTGMNAFF
TRBD1	TRBV4-1	few	TRBJ1-3	TGCGCCAGCAGCCTGTTTGGGACAGCTGGAAACACCATATATTTT	CASSLFGTAGNTIYF
-	TRBV11-2	-	TRBJ2-7	TGTGCCAGCAGCTTAGTTCCGGGAACTTCCTACGAGCAGTACTTC	CASSLVPGTSYEQYF
-	TRBV24-1	-	TRBJ2-3	TGTGCCACCAGTGAAACCACAGGGTCCGGTTCAGCAGATACGCAGTATTTT	CATSETTGSGSADTQYF
-	TRBV5-1	once	TRBJ1-1	TGCGCCAGCAGCTTAGGAGGGAACACTGAAGCTTTCTTT	CASSLGGNTEAFF
TRBD2	TRBV5-1	-	TRBJ2-2	TGCGCCAGCAGCTTGGGGACTAGCTCCAGCTATACGGGGGAGCTGTTTTTT	CASSLGTSSSYTGELFF
-	TRBV5-6	once	TRBJ2-3	TGTGCCAGCAGCCCGACCAGGGTGACAGATACGCAGTATTTT	CASSPTRVTDTQYF
TRBD2	TRBV29-1	-	TRBJ2-1	TGCAGCGCCCGAGCGGGAGACAGGACCTACAATGAGCAGTTCTTC	CSARAGDRTYNEQFF
-	TRBV6-4	-	TRBJ1-2	TGTGCCAGCAGGAACAGTGGGCAAGGCTACACCTTC	CASRNSGQGYTF
-	TRBV23-1	-	TRBJ2-1	TGCGCCAGCAGTCAAGAGGACAATGAGCAGTTCTTC	CASSQEDNEQFF
-	TRBV7-9	few	TRBJ1-2	TGTGCCAGCAGCCCGGGATTAGCGGGAGGCTACACCTTC	CASSPGLAGGYTF
TRBD1	TRBV12-3/TRBV12-4	-	TRBJ1-2	TGTGCCAGCAGTTTGAAGGGGGCCGGAGGCTACACCTTC	CASSLKGAGGYTF
TRBD2	TRBV3-1/TRBV3-2	-	TRBJ2-5	TGTGCCAGCAGCCCTCGGGGGGTCCAGCCCGAGGAGACCCAGTACTTC	CASSPRGVQPEETQYF
TRBD1	TRBV28	-	TRBJ1-6	TGTGCCAGCATTTCCCAGGGGGTGTATAATTCACCCCTCCACTTT	CASISQGVYNSPLHF
TRBD1	TRBV7-8	-	TRBJ2-1	TGTGCCAGCAGGACAGGGCCTGAGCAGTTCTTC	CASRTGPEQFF
-	TRBV4-1	few	TRBJ1-5	TGCGCCAGCAGCCAAGACTGGGGGGATAGCAATCAGCCCCAGCATTTT	CASSQDWGDSNQPQHF
TRBD1	TRBV18	few	TRBJ1-4	TGTGCCAGCTCACCCCGGGACAGTCCCGAAAAACTGTTTTTT	CASSPRDSPEKLFF
TRBD2	TRBV10-3	-	TRBJ2-1	TGTGCCATCAGTTCCCCGGGACTAGCGGGTTACAATGAGCAGTTCTTC	CAISSPGLAGYNEQFF
TRBD2	TRBV27	-	TRBJ2-5	TGTGCCAGCAGGCAACGGAGACTAGCGGGGGCCCCACAAGAGACCCAGTACTTC	CASRQRRLAGAPQETQYF
-	TRBV12-3/TRBV12-4	-	TRBJ2-2	TGTGCCAGCAGTTTAGCCGACACCGGGGAGCTGTTTTTT	CASSLADTGELFF
-	TRBV3-1/TRBV3-2	-	TRBJ2-2	TGTGCCAGCAGCCCGGGGTCGAACACCGGGGAGCTGTTTTTT	CASSPGSNTGELFF
-	TRBV20-1	-	TRBJ2-7	TGCAGTGCTATTGACAGGCGATATTCCTACGAGCAGTACTTC	CSAIDRRYSYEQYF
TRBD2	TRBV29-1	-	TRBJ2-3	TGCAGCGTGACTAGCTGGGATACGCAGTATTTT	CSVTSWDTQYF
-	TRBV15	-	TRBJ1-5	TGTGCCACCAGCAGCGGGGGTCGCCGTCAGCCCCAGCATTTT	CATSSGGRRQPQHF
TRBD1	TRBV6-5	-	TRBJ1-2	TGTGCCAGCACTCCGGGACAGTGGGGGGGCTACACCTTC	CASTPGQWGGYTF
TRBD1	TRBV7-2	-	TRBJ1-2	TGTGCCAGCAGTCCCCGGACAGGGGCCCCATTAAACTATGGCTACACCTTC	CASSPRTGAPLNYGYTF
TRBD2	TRBV7-2	-	TRBJ2-7	TGTGCCAGCAGCTTAGTCTGGGCGGGGGGGAGGGCGGGCCACGAGCAGTACTTC	CASSLVWAGGRAGHEQYF
-	TRBV15	few	TRBJ2-7	TGTGCCACCAGCAGAGTTAGGGGGTCCTACGAGCAGTACTTC	CATSRVRGSYEQYF
TRBD1	TRBV29-1	-	TRBJ2-4	TGCAGCGTTGAAGAAATTGGACAGGGGCATTTAGCCAAAAACATTCAGTACTTC	CSVEEIGQGHLAKNIQYF
-	TRBV6-6	-	TRBJ2-5	TGTGCCAGCAGTTACTCTGGTAGAAGAGAGACCCAGTACTTC	CASSYSGRRETQYF
-	TRBV29-1	-	TRBJ2-4	TGCAGCGTCGCTATGCAGGGACTTCTAGCCAAAAACATTCAGTACTTC	CSVAMQGLLAKNIQYF
-	TRBV10-3	-	TRBJ2-7	TGTGCCATAGCGCAGGGTACAAACTACGAGCAGTACTTC	CAIAQGTNYEQYF
-	TRBV5-4	-	TRBJ1-3	TGTGCCAGCAGCACCGACACTGGAAACACCATATATTTT	CASSTDTGNTIYF
-	TRBV27	-	TRBJ1-2	TGTGCCAGCAGGGGGACCGGGGGAAGGAGCTATGGCTACACCTTC	CASRGTGGRSYGYTF
TRBD2	TRBV7-2	once	TRBJ2-1	TGTGCCAGCAGCTATGTAGCGGGAGTCGCCTACAATGAGCAGTTCTTC	CASSYVAGVAYNEQFF
-	TRBV18	-	TRBJ2-1	TGTGCCAGCTCACCATATACAGGTACCTACAATGAGCAGTTCTTC	CASSPYTGTYNEQFF
TRBD2	TRBV6-6	-	TRBJ2-1	TGTGCCAGCAGTTACTCTTTGGCGGGGGGCCGCAATGAGCAGTTCTTC	CASSYSLAGGRNEQFF